A selection of T cell receptor beta chains follows, all from one sample in a study of blood T cell repertoires in COVID-19. Method: immunoSEQ multiplex PCR; TCRdb's copy keeps in-frame clones and lacks some. In the table there are about 230,000 clones, about nine tenths of which are singletons. What was sequenced was PBMCs or T cells enriched from blood (not recorded which). These receptors were taken from a woman in her forties with acute COVID-19. Each CDR3 is given with its conserved first and last residue. A D gene is named only where the DNA matches it firmly. Expanded clones are given a class, and other clones once, few, many or no size at all.

clone_size,v_call,d_call,j_call,cdr3_aa,cdr3_nt
.,TRBV7-8,TRBD1,TRBJ1-1,CASSPSRLWGQGTEAFF,TGTGCCAGCAGCCCCTCTCGTCTGTGGGGACAGGGGACTGAAGCTTTCTTT
.,TRBV19,TRBD2,TRBJ2-3,CASSIVGTSPPDTQYF,TGTGCCAGTAGTATAGTTGGGACTAGTCCCCCAGATACGCAGTATTTT
.,TRBV4-1,.,TRBJ1-3,CASSQVQSSGNTIYF,TGCGCCAGCAGCCAAGTACAGAGCTCTGGAAACACCATATATTTT
.,TRBV5-5,.,TRBJ1-1,CASSPAGNTEAFF,TGTGCCAGCAGCCCGGCGGGGAACACTGAAGCTTTCTTT
once,TRBV7-2,TRBD2,TRBJ2-1,CASSRGDRRDEQFF,TGTGCCAGCTCACGGGGGGACCGACGAGATGAGCAGTTCTTC
.,TRBV7-2,TRBD1,TRBJ1-5,CASSYTGDGNQPQHF,TGTGCCAGCAGCTATACAGGGGACGGCAATCAGCCCCAGCATTTT
.,TRBV24-1,.,TRBJ1-2,CATSEKGSRGYTF,TGTGCCACCAGTGAAAAGGGGTCTCGGGGCTACACCTTC
.,TRBV6-4,TRBD2,TRBJ2-2,CASSDLAGKNTGELFF,TGTGCCAGCAGTGACCTAGCGGGGAAGAACACCGGGGAGCTGTTTTTT
.,TRBV5-1,TRBD1,TRBJ1-1,CASSWGTGGLNTEAFF,TGCGCCAGCAGCTGGGGGACAGGTGGGTTGAACACTGAAGCTTTCTTT
.,TRBV19,.,TRBJ1-2,CASSIRGPGKNYGYTF,TGTGCCAGTAGTATAAGAGGACCAGGGAAAAACTATGGCTACACCTTC
once,TRBV5-4,.,TRBJ1-2,CASSPGENYGYTF,TGTGCCAGCAGCCCGGGAGAGAACTATGGCTACACCTTC
.,TRBV5-1,.,TRBJ2-7,CASRFGLPSSYEQYF,TGCGCCAGCAGATTTGGACTCCCCTCCTCCTACGAGCAGTACTTC
.,TRBV6-5,TRBD1,TRBJ1-4,CASSRSRGQVEKLFF,TGTGCCAGCAGTCGGTCCAGGGGGCAGGTTGAAAAACTGTTTTTT
few,TRBV24-1,TRBD1,TRBJ2-2,CATSDALTGDGELFF,TGTGCCACCAGTGATGCCCTGACAGGGGACGGGGAGCTGTTTTTT
.,TRBV23-1,TRBD1,TRBJ1-4,CASSHQDRHHWDEKLFF,TGCGCCAGCAGTCATCAGGACAGGCACCATTGGGACGAAAAACTGTTTTTT
.,TRBV5-8,TRBD1,TRBJ2-5,CASSLAGQGLRETQYF,TGTGCCAGCAGCTTGGCGGGACAGGGTCTTAGGGAGACCCAGTACTTC
.,TRBV7-2,TRBD2,TRBJ2-1,CASSLGLGLAMEQFF,TGTGCCAGCAGCTTAGGTTTAGGACTAGCGATGGAGCAGTTCTTC
.,TRBV12-3/TRBV12-4,TRBD1,TRBJ1-2,CASSLRDSYGYTF,TGTGCCAGCAGTTTACGGGACAGCTATGGCTACACCTTC
.,TRBV7-2,TRBD1,TRBJ2-5,CASSYPGARGRWETQYF,TGTGCCAGCAGCTACCCCGGGGCCAGGGGGCGGTGGGAGACCCAGTACTTC
.,TRBV18,.,TRBJ1-1,CASSPRVNTEAFF,TGTGCCAGCTCACCACGAGTGAACACTGAAGCTTTCTTT